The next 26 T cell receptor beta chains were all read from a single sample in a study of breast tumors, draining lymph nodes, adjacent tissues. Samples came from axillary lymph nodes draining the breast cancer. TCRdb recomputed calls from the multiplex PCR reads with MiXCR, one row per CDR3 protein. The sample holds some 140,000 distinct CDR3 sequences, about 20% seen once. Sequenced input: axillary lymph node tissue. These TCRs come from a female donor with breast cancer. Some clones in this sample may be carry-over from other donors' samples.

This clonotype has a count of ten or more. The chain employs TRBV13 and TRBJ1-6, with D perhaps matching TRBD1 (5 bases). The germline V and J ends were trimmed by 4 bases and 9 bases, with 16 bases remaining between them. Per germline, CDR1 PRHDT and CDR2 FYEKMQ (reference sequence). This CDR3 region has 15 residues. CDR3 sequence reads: CASSSRDPEGSPLHF. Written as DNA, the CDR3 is TGTGCCAGCAGCTCCCGGGACCCCGAAGGTTCACCCCTCCACTTT.

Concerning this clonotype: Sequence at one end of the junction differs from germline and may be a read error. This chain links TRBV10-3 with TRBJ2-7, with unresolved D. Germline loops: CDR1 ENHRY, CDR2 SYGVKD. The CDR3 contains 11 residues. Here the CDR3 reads CAIGESAEQYF. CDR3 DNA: TGTGCCATCGGTGAGTCTGCCGAGCAGTACTTC.

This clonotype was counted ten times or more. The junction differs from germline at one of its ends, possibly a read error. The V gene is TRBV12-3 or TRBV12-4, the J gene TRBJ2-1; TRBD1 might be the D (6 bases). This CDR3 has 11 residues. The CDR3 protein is CASSLEGEFIF. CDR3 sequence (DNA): TGTGCCAGCAGTTTAGAGGGGGAGTTTATCTTC.

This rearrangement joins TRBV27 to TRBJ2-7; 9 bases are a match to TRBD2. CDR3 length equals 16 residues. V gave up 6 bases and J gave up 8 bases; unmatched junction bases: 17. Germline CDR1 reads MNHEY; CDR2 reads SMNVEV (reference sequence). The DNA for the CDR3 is TGTGCCAGCAGGAAGTCGGCTAGCGGGGTCTCCCACAAGCAGTACTTC. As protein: CASRKSASGVSHKQYF.

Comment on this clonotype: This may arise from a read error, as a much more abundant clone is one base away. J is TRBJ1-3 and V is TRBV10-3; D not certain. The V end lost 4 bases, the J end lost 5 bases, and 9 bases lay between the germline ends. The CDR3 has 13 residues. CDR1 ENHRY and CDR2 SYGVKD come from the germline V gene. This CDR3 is CAISGGLRNTIYF. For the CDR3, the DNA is TGTGCCATCAGTGGCGGGCTCAGAAACACCATATATTTT.

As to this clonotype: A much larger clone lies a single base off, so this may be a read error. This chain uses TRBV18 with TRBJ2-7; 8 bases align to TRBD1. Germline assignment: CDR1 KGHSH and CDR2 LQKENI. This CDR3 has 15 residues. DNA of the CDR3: TGTGCCAGCTCACCCGGGACAGGCTCAACCTACGAGCAGTCCTTC. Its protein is CASSPGTGSTYEQSF. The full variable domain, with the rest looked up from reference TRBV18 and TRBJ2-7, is NAGVMQNPRHLVRRRGQEARLRCSPMKGHSHVYWYRQLPEEGLKFMVYLQKENIIDESGMPKERFSAEFPKEGPSILRIQQVVRGDSAAYFCASSPGTGSTYEQSFGPGTRLTVT.

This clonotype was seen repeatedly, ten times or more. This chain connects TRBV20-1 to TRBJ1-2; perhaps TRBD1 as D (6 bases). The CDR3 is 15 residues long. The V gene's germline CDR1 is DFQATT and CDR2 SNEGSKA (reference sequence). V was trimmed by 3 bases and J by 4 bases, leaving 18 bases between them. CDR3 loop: CSARDHRVLGYGYTF. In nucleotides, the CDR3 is TGCAGTGCTAGGGATCACAGGGTATTAGGCTATGGCTACACCTTC.

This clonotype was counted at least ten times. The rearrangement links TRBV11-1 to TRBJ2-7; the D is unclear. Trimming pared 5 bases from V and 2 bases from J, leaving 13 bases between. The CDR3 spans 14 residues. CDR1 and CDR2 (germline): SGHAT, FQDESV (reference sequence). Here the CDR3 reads CASSAQRPAYEQYF. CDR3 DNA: TGTGCCAGCAGCGCCCAACGTCCGGCCTACGAGCAGTACTTC.

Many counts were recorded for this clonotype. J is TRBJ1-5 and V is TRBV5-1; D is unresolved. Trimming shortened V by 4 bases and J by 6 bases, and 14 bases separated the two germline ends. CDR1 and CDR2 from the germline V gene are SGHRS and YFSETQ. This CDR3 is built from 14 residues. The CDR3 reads CASSPGESRQPQHF. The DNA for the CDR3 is TGCGCCAGCAGCCCAGGCGAATCCCGTCAGCCCCAGCATTTT.

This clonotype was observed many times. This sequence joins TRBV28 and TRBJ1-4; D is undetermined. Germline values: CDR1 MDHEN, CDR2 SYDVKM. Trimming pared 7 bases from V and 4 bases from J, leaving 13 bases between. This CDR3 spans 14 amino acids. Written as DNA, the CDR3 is TGTGCCAGCAATCCGACGGCAATTAATGAAAAACTGTTTTTT. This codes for CASNPTAINEKLFF.

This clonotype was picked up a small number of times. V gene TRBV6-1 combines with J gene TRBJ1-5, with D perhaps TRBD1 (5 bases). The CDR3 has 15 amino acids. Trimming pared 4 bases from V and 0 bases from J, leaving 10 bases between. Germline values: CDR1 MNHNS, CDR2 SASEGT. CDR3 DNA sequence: TGTGCCAGCAGTGGAGGGGTTTATAGCAATCAGCCCCAGCATTTT. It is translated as CASSGGVYSNQPQHF.

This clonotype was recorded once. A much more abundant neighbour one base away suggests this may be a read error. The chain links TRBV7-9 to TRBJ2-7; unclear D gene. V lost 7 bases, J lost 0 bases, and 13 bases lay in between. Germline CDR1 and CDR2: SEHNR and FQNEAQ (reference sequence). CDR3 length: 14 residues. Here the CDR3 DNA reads TGTGCCAGCACCCCCCCCACTAACTCCTACGAGCAGTACTTC. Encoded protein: CASTPPTNSYEQYF.

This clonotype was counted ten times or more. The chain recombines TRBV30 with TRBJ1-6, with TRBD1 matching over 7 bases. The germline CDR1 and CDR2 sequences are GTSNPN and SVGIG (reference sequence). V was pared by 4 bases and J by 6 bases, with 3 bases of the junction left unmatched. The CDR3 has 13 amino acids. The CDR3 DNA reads TGTGCCTGGACGACAGGGCCTAATTCACCCCTCCACTTT. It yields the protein CAWTTGPNSPLHF.

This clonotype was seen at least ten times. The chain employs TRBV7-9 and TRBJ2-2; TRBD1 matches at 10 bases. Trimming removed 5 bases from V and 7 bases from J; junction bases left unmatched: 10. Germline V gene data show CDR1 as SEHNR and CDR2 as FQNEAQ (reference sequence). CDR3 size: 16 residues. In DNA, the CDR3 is TGTGCCAGCAGCGACGACAGGGGGCCGTTGGTCGGGGAGCTGTTTTTT. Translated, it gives CASSDDRGPLVGELFF.

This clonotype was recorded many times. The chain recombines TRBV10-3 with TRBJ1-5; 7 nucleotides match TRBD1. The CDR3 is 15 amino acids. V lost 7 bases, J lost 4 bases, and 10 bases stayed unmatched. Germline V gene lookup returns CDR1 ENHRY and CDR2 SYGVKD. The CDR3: CAINSRQGSNQPQHF. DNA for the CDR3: TGTGCCATCAATTCGAGACAGGGATCTAATCAGCCCCAGCATTTT.

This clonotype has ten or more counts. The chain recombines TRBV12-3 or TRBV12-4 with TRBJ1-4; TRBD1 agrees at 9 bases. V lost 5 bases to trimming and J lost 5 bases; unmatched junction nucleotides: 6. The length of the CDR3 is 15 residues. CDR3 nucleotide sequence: TGTGCCAGCAGTCAGGGACAGGGATTAAATGAAAAACTGTTTTTT. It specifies CASSQGQGLNEKLFF.

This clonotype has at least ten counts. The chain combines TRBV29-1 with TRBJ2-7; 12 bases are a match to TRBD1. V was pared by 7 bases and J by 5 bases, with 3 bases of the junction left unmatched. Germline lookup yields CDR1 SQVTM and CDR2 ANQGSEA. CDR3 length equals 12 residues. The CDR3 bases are TGCAGCGCGGGACAGGGGGCCCACGAGCAGTACTTC. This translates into CSAGQGAHEQYF.

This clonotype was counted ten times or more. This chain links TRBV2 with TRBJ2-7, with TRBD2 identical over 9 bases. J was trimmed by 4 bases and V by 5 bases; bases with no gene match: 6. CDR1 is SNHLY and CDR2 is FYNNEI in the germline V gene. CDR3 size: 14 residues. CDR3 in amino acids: CASSRSGRGYEQYF. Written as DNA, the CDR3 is TGTGCCAGCAGTCGTAGCGGGAGAGGGTACGAGCAGTACTTC.

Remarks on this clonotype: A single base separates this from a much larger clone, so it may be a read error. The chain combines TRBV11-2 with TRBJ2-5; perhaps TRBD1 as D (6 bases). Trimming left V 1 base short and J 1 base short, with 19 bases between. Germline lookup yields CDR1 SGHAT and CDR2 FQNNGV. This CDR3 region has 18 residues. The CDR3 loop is CASSLGKTTGRTQETQYF. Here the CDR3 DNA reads TGTGCCAGCAGCTTAGGAAAGACAACAGGGAGAACCCAAGAGACCCAGTACTTC.

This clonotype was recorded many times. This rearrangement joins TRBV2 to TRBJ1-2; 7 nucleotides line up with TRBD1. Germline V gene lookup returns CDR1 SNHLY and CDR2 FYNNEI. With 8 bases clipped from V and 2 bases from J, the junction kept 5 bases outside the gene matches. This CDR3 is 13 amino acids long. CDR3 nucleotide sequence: TGTGCCAGCTCAGGGGGACGAAACTATGGCTACACCTTC. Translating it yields CASSGGRNYGYTF.

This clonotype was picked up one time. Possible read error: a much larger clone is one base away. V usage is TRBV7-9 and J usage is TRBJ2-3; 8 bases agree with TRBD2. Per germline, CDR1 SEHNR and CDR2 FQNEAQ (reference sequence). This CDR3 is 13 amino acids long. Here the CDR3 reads CVTIAGRTDTQYF. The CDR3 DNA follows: TGTGTCACCATAGCGGGGCGCACAGATACGCAGTATTTT. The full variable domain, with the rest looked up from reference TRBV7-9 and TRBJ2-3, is DTGVSQNPRHKITKRGQNVTFRCDPISEHNRLYWYRQTLGQGPEFLTYFQNEAQLEKSRLLSDRFSAERPKGSFSTLEIQRTEQGDSAMYLCVTIAGRTDTQYFGPGTRLTVL.

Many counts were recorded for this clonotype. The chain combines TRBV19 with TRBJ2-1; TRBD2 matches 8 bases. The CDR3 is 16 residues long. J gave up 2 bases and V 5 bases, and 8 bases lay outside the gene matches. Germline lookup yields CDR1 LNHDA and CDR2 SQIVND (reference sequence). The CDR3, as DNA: TGTGCCAGTAGTCCTACCAGACTAGCGCCCTACAATGAGCAGTTCTTC. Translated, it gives CASSPTRLAPYNEQFF. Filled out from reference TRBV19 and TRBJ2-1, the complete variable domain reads DGGITQSPKYLFRKEGQNVTLSCEQNLNHDAMYWYRQDPGQGLRLIYYSQIVNDFQKGDIAEGYSVSREKKESFPLTVTSAQKNPTAFYLCASSPTRLAPYNEQFFGPGTRLTVL.

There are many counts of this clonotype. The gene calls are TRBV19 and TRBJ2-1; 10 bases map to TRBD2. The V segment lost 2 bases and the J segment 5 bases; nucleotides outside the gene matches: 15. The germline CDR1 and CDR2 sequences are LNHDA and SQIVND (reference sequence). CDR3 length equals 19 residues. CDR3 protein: CASSITSPGTSAKNNEQFF. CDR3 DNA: TGTGCCAGTAGTATAACCTCCCCCGGGACTAGCGCCAAAAACAATGAGCAGTTCTTC.

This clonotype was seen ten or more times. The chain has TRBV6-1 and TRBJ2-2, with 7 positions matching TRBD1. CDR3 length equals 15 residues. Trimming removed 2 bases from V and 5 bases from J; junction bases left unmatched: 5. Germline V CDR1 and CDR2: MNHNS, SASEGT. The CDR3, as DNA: TGTGCCAGCAGTGAAAGGGACAGTGGGACCGGGGAGCTGTTTTTT. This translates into CASSERDSGTGELFF.

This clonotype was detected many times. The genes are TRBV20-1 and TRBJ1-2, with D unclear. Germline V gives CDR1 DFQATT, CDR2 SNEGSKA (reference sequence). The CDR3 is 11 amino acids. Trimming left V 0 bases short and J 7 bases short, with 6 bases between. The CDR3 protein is CSARESGGYTF. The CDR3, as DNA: TGCAGTGCTAGAGAATCGGGTGGCTACACCTTC.

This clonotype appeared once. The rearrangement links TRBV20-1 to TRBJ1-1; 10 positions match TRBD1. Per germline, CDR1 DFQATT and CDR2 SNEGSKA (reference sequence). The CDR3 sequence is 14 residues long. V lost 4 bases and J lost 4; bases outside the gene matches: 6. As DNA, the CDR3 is TGCAGTGCTAACTCCGGACAGGGGGGCACTGAAGCTTTCTTT. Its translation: CSANSGQGGTEAFF.